One and the same sample provided the 26 T cell receptor beta chains below, sequenced in a study of blood T cell repertoires in COVID-19. Repertoires were generated with immunoSEQ multiplex PCR, while TCRdb's copy carries only in-frame clones and drops some. This sample has about 170,000 clones, with approximately 91% found just once. Material: peripheral blood. The source is a man aged 18 to 30 with COVID-19, enrolled during active disease.

The chain joins TRBV6-5 to TRBJ1-6; D perhaps matches TRBD1 (5 bases). CDR1 and CDR2 (germline): MNHEY, SVGAGI. The CDR3 extends over 16 amino acids. Trimming stripped 4 bases from V and 6 bases from J, with 16 bases between. The CDR3 DNA is TGTGCCAGCAGTTCCCCCGGGACTTCGGCTAATTCACCCCTCCACTTT. This sequence encodes CASSSPGTSANSPLHF.

This CDR3 reads CARSLGRGPTGELFF. CDR3 nucleotide sequence: TGTGCCAGAAGCTTAGGCAGGGGGCCCACCGGGGAGCTGTTTTTT. The J gene is TRBJ2-2, the V gene TRBV5-3; 8 positions agree with TRBD1. TRBV5-3 is known as an ORF, though its function is uncertain. Losses at the gene ends were 2 bases for V and 4 bases for J; bases not matched to a gene: 4. The CDR3 length is 15 residues.

The rearrangement joins TRBV2 to TRBJ2-2; TRBD2 aligns across 11 bases. The CDR3 is made up of 16 amino acids. The V gene's germline CDR1 is SNHLY and CDR2 FYNNEI. The trim removed 7 bases at V and 8 bases at J, leaving 12 bases unmatched. The CDR3 reads CASNRGVAGGYGELFF. CDR3 bases: TGTGCCAGCAACAGAGGAGTAGCGGGAGGGTATGGGGAGCTGTTTTTT. The full variable domain, completed using reference TRBV2 and TRBJ2-2, is EPEVTQTPSHQVTQMGQEVILRCVPISNHLYFYWYRQILGQKVEFLVSFYNNEISEKSEIFDDQFSVERPDGSNFTLKIRSTKLEDSAMYFCASNRGVAGGYGELFFGEGSRLTVL.

V and J are TRBV5-4 and TRBJ2-2; no definite D call. Trimming removed 6 bases from V and 3 bases from J, with 6 bases in between. The germline CDR1 and CDR2 sequences are SGHNT and YYREEE (reference sequence). This CDR3 has 12 residues. CDR3 DNA: TGTGCCAGCAAACCAGACACCGGGGAGCTGTTTTTT. This sequence encodes CASKPDTGELFF.

The gene calls are TRBV5-5 and TRBJ1-4; 11 bases map to TRBD1. Germline CDR1 SGHKS, CDR2 YYEKEE (reference sequence). The CDR3 has 14 residues. V gave up 0 bases and J gave up 10 bases; unmatched junction bases: 2. The CDR3 sequence is CASSLGTGGLKLFF. In DNA, the CDR3 is TGTGCCAGCAGCTTGGGGACAGGGGGCCTAAAACTGTTTTTT. Complete variable domain (other parts from reference TRBV5-5 and TRBJ1-4): DAGVTQSPTHLIKTRGQQVTLRCSPISGHKSVSWYQQVLGQGPQFIFQYYEKEERGRGNFPDRFSARQFPNYSSELNVNALLLGDSALYLCASSLGTGGLKLFFGSGTQLSVL.

The gene calls are TRBV28 and TRBJ1-5; TRBD1 matches 8 bases. Germline V CDR1 and CDR2: MDHEN, SYDVKM. Trimming at V came to 3 bases and at J to 6 bases, leaving 7 bases not matched to a gene. The CDR3 is 15 residues long. CDR3 nucleotides: TGTGCCAGCAGTTTCCCGACAGGGGTACCTCAGCCCCAGCATTTT. Its protein product is CASSFPTGVPQPQHF. Combining the CDR3 with reference TRBV28 and TRBJ1-5 gives the whole variable domain DVKVTQSSRYLVKRTGEKVFLECVQDMDHENMFWYRQDPGLGLRLIYFSYDVKMKEKGDIPEGYSVSREKKERFSLILESASTNQTSMYLCASSFPTGVPQPQHFGDGTRLSIL.

The chain has TRBV29-1 and TRBJ1-5; 10 bases line up with TRBD1. This CDR3 region has 13 residues. Trimming took 7 bases from V and 7 from J; bases not matched to a gene: 7. Looked up from germline, CDR1 is SQVTM and CDR2 is ANQGSEA. CDR3 bases: TGCAGCGCCGGGGACAGGGGTGGCCAGCCCCAGCATTTT. This translates into CSAGDRGGQPQHF.

The chain links TRBV6-5 to TRBJ1-6, with a possible D match to TRBD1 (6 bases). Between the trimmed V and J ends, which lost 6 bases and 5 bases, there was a span of 8 bases. Germline CDR1 reads MNHEY; CDR2 reads SVGAGI. CDR3 size: 13 residues. The DNA for the CDR3 is TGTGCCAGCAGACACAGGGATAATTCACCCCTCCACTTT. Protein: CASRHRDNSPLHF.

J is TRBJ2-1 and V is TRBV24-1, with a weak D call TRBD2 (6 bases). The CDR3 consists of 18 residues. Trimming pared 4 bases from V and 0 bases from J, leaving 18 bases between. The germline V gene has CDR1 KGHDR and CDR2 SFDVKD. DNA for the CDR3: TGTGCCACCAGTGACCGGGGTCGGGACTGGAGCTCCTACAATGAGCAGTTCTTC. Translation: CATSDRGRDWSSYNEQFF.

The rearrangement joins TRBV30 to TRBJ2-3; 9 nucleotides match TRBD2. The germline gives CDR1 GTSNPN, CDR2 SVGIG (reference sequence). Trimming took 4 bases from V and 0 from J; bases not matched to a gene: 8. The CDR3 spans 16 residues. The CDR3 coding sequence is TGTGCCTGGACCCAGGGGACTAGCCACAGCACAGATACGCAGTATTTT. It is translated as CAWTQGTSHSTDTQYF.

In this sample, this clone turned up once. The rearrangement links TRBV11-3 to TRBJ2-3; D not certain. The CDR3 consists of 14 residues. The V gene's germline CDR1 is SGHNT and CDR2 YENEEA. With 5 bases removed from V and 0 bases from J, the gap between germline ends came to 9 bases. CDR3 nucleotide sequence: TGTGCCAGCAGCGAGACTCGTAGCACAGATACGCAGTATTTT. This gives the protein CASSETRSTDTQYF.

The genes are TRBV25-1 and TRBJ2-7; D uncertain. Germline V gene lookup returns CDR1 MGHDK and CDR2 SYGVNS. V was clipped by 1 base and J by 0 bases, with 7 bases between them. The CDR3 is 14 residues long. The CDR3 bases are TGTGCCAGCAGTGAATGGAGCTACTCCTACGAGCAGTACTTC. Translated, it gives CASSEWSYSYEQYF.

The rearrangement joins TRBV10-3 to TRBJ2-5, with 7 nucleotides matching TRBD1. This CDR3 region has 16 residues. Germline V lookup: CDR1 ENHRY, CDR2 SYGVKD. Trimming at V came to 3 bases and at J to 5 bases, leaving 12 bases not matched to a gene. In DNA, the CDR3 is TGTGCCATCAGTGAACGAGGGACAGTCTATAGGGAGACCCAGTACTTC. This encodes CAISERGTVYRETQYF.

The V gene is TRBV28, the J gene TRBJ2-1, with 8 bases that match TRBD2. The germline gives CDR1 MDHEN, CDR2 SYDVKM. The trim removed 8 bases at V and 5 bases at J, leaving 8 bases unmatched. This CDR3 has 14 residues. The CDR3 DNA sequence: TGTGCCAGCGGCTCCGGGACTAGGCACAATGAGCAGTTCTTC. It translates to CASGSGTRHNEQFF.

The sample holds one count of this clone. The chain carries TRBV29-1 and TRBJ2-1; 12 bases are a match to TRBD2. The J segment lost 4 bases and the V segment lost 6 bases, leaving 7 bases of the junction unmatched. The V gene's germline CDR1 is SQVTM and CDR2 ANQGSEA. CDR3 length: 15 amino acids. CDR3 amino acids: CSVALAGGGYNEQFF. The CDR3, as DNA: TGCAGCGTAGCACTAGCGGGAGGAGGATACAATGAGCAGTTCTTC.

The chain employs TRBV20-1 and TRBJ2-7, with 14 bases identical to TRBD2. Trimming removed 3 bases from V and 3 bases from J; junction bases left unmatched: 10. The germline CDR1 and CDR2 sequences are DFQATT and SNEGSKA (reference sequence). There are 17 residues in the CDR3. CDR3 DNA sequence: TGCAGTGCTAGTCAGGGACTAGCGGGAGCGAATAGCTACGAGCAGTACTTC. This gives the protein CSASQGLAGANSYEQYF.

The V call is TRBV4-3, the J call TRBJ1-2, with 7 bases that match TRBD1. The CDR3 loop spans 15 amino acids. CDR1 LGHNA and CDR2 YSLEER come from the germline V gene. Germline trimming cut 2 bases from V and 6 bases from J; bases unmatched to any gene: 9. CDR3 amino acids: CASSQSTGLNDGYTF. CDR3 coding DNA: TGCGCCAGCAGCCAATCGACAGGGTTGAACGATGGCTACACCTTC.

J is TRBJ1-2 and V is TRBV29-1; 7 positions match TRBD1. Germline CDR1 reads SQVTM; CDR2 reads ANQGSEA. The CDR3 spans 14 residues. After removal of 1 base from V and 8 bases from J, the junction contained 10 bases not matched to a gene. Here the CDR3 DNA reads TGCAGCGTTGAAGGGCTGGCAGGGGGAGGCGGCTACACCTTC. Its translation: CSVEGLAGGGGYTF.

This clone was detected only once. The J gene is TRBJ1-1, the V gene TRBV10-3; possible D gene TRBD1, 5 bases. From germline, CDR1 is ENHRY and CDR2 SYGVKD. Trimming stripped 1 base from V and 3 bases from J, with 24 bases between. There are 19 residues in the CDR3. The CDR3 is CAISEWGGGSLTSYTEAFF. CDR3 in DNA: TGTGCCATCAGTGAGTGGGGGGGAGGGTCCCTTACTTCGTACACTGAAGCTTTCTTT.

This clone has a single count. The chain recombines TRBV21-1 with TRBJ2-7; the table's D gene call, TRBD2, was not cross checked with the DNA. TRBV21-1 is a pseudogene locus. This CDR3 is 16 amino acids long. The CDR3 protein is CASSTYDPGLAYEQYF. The CDR3 DNA reads as TGTGCCAGCAGCACTTACGATCCGGGACTAGCGTACGAGCAGTACTTC.

The rearrangement links TRBV7-9 to TRBJ1-5; D gene uncertain. V was clipped by 1 base and J by 3 bases, with 10 bases between them. Germline CDR1 and CDR2: SEHNR and FQNEAQ (reference sequence). The CDR3 contains 15 residues. The CDR3 DNA follows: TGTGCCAGCAGCTTAGACAGTGCTATCAATCAGCCCCAGCATTTT. Amino acids: CASSLDSAINQPQHF.

The J gene is TRBJ1-1, the V gene TRBV30; no clear D gene. With 3 bases removed from V and 1 base from J, the gap between germline ends came to 12 bases. The CDR3 spans 14 residues. The V gene's germline CDR1 is GTSNPN and CDR2 SVGIG (reference sequence). The CDR3 coding sequence is TGTGCCTGGAGACTCGATCGGGGGAACACTGAAGCTTTCTTT. It yields the protein CAWRLDRGNTEAFF.

V usage is TRBV5-1 and J usage is TRBJ2-2, with TRBD2 matching over 12 bases. J was trimmed by 2 bases and V by 4 bases; bases with no gene match: 12. The CDR3 covers 19 residues. Germline V gene sequence: CDR1 SGHRS, CDR2 YFSETQ. The CDR3: CASSHPTSGRRANTGELFF. The CDR3 nucleotides are TGCGCCAGCAGCCACCCGACTAGCGGGAGACGGGCAAACACCGGGGAGCTGTTTTTT.

This chain links TRBV15 with TRBJ2-1, with TRBD2 identical over 7 bases. With 0 bases clipped from V and 6 bases from J, the junction kept 26 bases outside the gene matches. Germline V gene sequence: CDR1 LNHNV, CDR2 YYDKDF (reference sequence). This CDR3 is 22 amino acids long. DNA of the CDR3: TGTGCCACCAGCAGAGATCGTGTTGAGGGAGGGCCGGTCCCTGGGTCGGTCAATGAGCAGTTCTTC. Translated, it gives CATSRDRVEGGPVPGSVNEQFF.

The chain joins TRBV5-4 to TRBJ2-1; TRBD1 matches 11 bases. The CDR3 runs to 18 residues. The germline V gene has CDR1 SGHNT and CDR2 YYREEE (reference sequence). After removal of 5 bases from V and 4 bases from J, the junction contained 14 bases not matched to a gene. In DNA, the CDR3 is TGTGCCAGCAGATCCTACCGGACAGGGGGCAATTCGTACAATGAGCAGTTCTTC. This translates into CASRSYRTGGNSYNEQFF.

This clone was counted ten times or more. This chain uses TRBV25-1 with TRBJ1-2, with D possibly matching TRBD1 (5 bases). The CDR3 runs to 14 residues. Germline CDR1 reads MGHDK; CDR2 reads SYGVNS. Trimming removed 1 base from V and 8 bases from J, with 14 bases in between. The CDR3 is CASSESGRAGGYTF. CDR3 coding DNA: TGTGCCAGCAGTGAATCGGGCAGGGCTGGGGGCTACACCTTC.